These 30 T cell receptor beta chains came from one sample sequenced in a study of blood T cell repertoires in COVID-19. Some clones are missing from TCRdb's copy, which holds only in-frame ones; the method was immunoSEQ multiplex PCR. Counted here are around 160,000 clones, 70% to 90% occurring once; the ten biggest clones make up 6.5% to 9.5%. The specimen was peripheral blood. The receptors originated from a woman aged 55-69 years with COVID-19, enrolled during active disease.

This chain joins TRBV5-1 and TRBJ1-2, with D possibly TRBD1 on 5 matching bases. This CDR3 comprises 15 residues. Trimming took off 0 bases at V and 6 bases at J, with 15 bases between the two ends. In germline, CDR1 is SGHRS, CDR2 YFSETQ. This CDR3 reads CASSLGQSAGDGYTF. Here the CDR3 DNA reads TGCGCCAGCAGCTTGGGACAGTCGGCGGGGGATGGCTACACCTTC.

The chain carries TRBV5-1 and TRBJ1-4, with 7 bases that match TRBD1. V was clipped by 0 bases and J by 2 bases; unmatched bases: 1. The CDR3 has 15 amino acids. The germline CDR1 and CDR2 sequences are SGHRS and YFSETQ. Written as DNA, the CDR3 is TGCGCCAGCAGCTTGGAGGGACAGACTAATGAAAAACTGTTTTTT. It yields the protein CASSLEGQTNEKLFF.

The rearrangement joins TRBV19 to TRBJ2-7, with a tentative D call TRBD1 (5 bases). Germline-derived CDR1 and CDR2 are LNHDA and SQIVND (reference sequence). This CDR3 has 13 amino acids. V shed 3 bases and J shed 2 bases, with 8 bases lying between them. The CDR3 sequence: CASSITGTYEQYF. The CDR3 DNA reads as TGTGCCAGTAGTATCACAGGTACCTACGAGCAGTACTTC.

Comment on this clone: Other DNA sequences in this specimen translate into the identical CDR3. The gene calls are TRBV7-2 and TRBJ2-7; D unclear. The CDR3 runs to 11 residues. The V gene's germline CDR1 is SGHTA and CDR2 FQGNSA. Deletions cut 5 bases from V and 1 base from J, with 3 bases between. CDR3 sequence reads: CASSPSYEQYF. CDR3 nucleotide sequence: TGTGCCAGCAGCCCATCCTACGAGCAGTACTTC.

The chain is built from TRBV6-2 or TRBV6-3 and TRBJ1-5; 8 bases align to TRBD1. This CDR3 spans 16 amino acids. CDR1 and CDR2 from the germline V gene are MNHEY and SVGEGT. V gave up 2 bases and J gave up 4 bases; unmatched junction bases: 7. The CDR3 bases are TGTGCCAGCAGTTACCCACCAGGGGGCTCGAATCAGCCCCAGCATTTT. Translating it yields CASSYPPGGSNQPQHF.

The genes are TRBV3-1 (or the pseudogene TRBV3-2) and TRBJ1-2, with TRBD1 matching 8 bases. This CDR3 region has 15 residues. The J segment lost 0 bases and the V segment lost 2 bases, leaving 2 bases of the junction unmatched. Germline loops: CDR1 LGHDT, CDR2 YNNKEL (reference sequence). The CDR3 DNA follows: TGTGCCAGCAGCCAACCGGGACAGGCTAACTATGGCTACACCTTC. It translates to CASSQPGQANYGYTF.

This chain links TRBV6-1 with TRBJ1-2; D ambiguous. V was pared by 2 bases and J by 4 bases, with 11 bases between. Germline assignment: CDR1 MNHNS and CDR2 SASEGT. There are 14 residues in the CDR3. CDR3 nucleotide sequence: TGTGCCAGCAGTGAATTCCCCACCGGCTATGGCTACACCTTC. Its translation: CASSEFPTGYGYTF.

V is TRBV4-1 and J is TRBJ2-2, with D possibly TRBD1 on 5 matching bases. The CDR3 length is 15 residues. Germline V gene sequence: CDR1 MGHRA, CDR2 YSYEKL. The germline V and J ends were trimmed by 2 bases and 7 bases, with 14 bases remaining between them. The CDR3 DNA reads TGCGCCAGCAGCCAACCAGGGAATGTTGGCGGGGAGCTGTTTTTT. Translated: CASSQPGNVGGELFF.

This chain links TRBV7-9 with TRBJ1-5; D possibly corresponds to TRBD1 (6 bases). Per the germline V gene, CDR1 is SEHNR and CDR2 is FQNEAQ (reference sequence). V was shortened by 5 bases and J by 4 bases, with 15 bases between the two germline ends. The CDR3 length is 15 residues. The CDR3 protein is CASSLRGGANQPQHF. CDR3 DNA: TGTGCCAGCAGCCTTAGGGGGGGGGCTAATCAGCCCCAGCATTTT.

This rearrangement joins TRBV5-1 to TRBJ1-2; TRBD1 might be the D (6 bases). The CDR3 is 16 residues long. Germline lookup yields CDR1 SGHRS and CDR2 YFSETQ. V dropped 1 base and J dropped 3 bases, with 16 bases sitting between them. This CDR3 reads CASSLSGLRTDYGYTF. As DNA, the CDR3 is TGCGCCAGCAGCTTGTCGGGACTAAGGACAGACTATGGCTACACCTTC.

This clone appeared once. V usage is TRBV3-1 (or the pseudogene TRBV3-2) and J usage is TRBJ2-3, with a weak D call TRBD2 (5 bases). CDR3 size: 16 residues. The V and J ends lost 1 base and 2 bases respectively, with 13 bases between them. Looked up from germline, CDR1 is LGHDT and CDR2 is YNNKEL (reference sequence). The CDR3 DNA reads TGTGCCAGCAGCCAAGCGGGGTCCCCGGTCACAGATACGCAGTATTTT. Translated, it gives CASSQAGSPVTDTQYF.

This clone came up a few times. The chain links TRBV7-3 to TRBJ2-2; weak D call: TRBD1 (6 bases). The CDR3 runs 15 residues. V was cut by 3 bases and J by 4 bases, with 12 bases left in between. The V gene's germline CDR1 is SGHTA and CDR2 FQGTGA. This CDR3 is CASSFGQTSTGELFF. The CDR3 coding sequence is TGTGCCAGCAGCTTCGGACAGACTTCCACCGGGGAGCTGTTTTTT.

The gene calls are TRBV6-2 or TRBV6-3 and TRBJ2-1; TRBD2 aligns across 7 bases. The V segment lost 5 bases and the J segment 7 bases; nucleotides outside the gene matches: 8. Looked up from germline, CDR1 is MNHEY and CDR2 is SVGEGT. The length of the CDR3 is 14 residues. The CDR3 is CASSGDGGRNEQFF. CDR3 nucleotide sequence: TGTGCCAGCAGTGGGGACGGGGGGAGGAATGAGCAGTTCTTC.

The CDR3 here is CASSLGRGFSYEQYF. CDR3 sequence (DNA): TGTGCCAGCAGCTTGGGTCGGGGTTTCTCCTACGAGCAGTACTTC. V usage is TRBV11-3 and J usage is TRBJ2-7, with D possibly matching TRBD2 (5 bases). Germline V CDR1 and CDR2: SGHNT, YENEEA. V lost 3 bases to trimming and J lost 0 bases, with 12 bases between them. This CDR3 contains 15 residues. The whole variable domain, filled in from reference TRBV11-3 and TRBJ2-7, reads EAGVVQSPRYKIIEKKQPVAFWCNPISGHNTLYWYLQNLGQGPELLIRYENEEAVDDSQLPKDRFSAERLKGVDSTLKIQPAELGDSAVYLCASSLGRGFSYEQYFGPGTRLTVT.

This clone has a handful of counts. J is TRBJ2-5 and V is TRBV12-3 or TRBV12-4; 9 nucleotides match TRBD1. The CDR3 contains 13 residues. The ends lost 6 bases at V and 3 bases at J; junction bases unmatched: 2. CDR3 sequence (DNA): TGTGCCAGCAGGGACAGGGGAAAAGAGACCCAGTACTTC. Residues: CASRDRGKETQYF.

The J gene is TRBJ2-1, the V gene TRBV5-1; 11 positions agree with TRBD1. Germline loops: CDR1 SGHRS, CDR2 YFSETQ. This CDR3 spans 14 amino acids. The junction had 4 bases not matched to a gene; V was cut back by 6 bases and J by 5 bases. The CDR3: CASKGTGGNNEQFF. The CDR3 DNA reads TGCGCCAGCAAAGGGACAGGGGGAAACAATGAGCAGTTCTTC.

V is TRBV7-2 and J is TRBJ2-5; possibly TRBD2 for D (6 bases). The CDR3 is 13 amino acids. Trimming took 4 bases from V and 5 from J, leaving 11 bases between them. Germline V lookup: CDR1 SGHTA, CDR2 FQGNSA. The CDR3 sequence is CASSSGVPETQYF. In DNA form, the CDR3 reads TGTGCCAGCAGCTCGGGGGTTCCGGAGACCCAGTACTTC.

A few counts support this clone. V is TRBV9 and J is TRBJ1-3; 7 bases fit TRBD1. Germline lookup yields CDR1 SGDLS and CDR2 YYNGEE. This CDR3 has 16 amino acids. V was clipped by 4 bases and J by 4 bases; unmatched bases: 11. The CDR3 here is CASSRNTGAEGNTIYF. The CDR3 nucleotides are TGTGCCAGCAGCAGAAATACAGGGGCGGAAGGAAACACCATATATTTT.

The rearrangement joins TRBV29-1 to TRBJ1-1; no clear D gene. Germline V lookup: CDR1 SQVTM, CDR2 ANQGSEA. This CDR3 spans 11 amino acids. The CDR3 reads CGGNENTEAFF. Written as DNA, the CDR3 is TGCGGAGGGAACGAGAACACTGAAGCTTTCTTT. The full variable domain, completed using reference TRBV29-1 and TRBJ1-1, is SAVISQKPSRDICQRGTSLTIQCQVDSQVTMMFWYRQQPGQSLTLIATANQGSEATYESGFVIDKFPISRPNLTFSTLTVSNMSPEDSSIYLCGGNENTEAFFGQGTRLTVV.

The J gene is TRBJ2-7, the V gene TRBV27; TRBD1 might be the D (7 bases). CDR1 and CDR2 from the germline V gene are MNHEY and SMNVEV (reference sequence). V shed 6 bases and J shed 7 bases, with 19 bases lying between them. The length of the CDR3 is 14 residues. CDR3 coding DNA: TGTGCCAGCAGCCTGGAAGGGGGCGGAGGGGAGCAGTACTTC. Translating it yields CASSLEGGGGEQYF.

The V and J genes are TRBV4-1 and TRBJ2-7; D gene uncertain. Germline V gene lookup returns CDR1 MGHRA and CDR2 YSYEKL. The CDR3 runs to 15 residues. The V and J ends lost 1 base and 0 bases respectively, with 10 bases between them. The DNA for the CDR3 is TGCGCCAGCAGCCAAGGTGGGCTGGCCTCCTACGAGCAGTACTTC. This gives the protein CASSQGGLASYEQYF.

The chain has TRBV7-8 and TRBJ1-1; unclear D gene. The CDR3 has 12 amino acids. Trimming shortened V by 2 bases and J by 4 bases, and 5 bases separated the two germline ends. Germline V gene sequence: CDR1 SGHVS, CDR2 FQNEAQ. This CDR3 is CASSLQITEAFF. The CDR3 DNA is TGTGCCAGCAGCTTACAGATCACTGAAGCTTTCTTT.

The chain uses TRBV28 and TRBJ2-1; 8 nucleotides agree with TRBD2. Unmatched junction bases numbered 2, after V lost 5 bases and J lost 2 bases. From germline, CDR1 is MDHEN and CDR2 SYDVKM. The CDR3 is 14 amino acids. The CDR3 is CASSSGGTYNEQFF. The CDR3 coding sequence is TGTGCCAGCAGTAGCGGGGGAACCTACAATGAGCAGTTCTTC.

CDR3 protein: CASSSGQGIYGYTF. CDR3 bases: TGTGCCAGCAGTTCGGGTCAGGGAATCTATGGCTACACCTTC. The J gene is TRBJ1-2, the V gene TRBV28, with a weak D call TRBD1 (5 bases). CDR3 length equals 14 residues. Germline CDR1 and CDR2: MDHEN and SYDVKM. V lost 4 bases and J 4 bases, leaving 13 bases between the germline ends.

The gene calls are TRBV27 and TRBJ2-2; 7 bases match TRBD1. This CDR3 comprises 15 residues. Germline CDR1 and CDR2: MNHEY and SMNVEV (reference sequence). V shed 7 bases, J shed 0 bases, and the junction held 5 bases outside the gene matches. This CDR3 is CASKAGGTNTGELFF. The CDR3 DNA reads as TGTGCCAGCAAGGCAGGGGGTACGAACACCGGGGAGCTGTTTTTT.

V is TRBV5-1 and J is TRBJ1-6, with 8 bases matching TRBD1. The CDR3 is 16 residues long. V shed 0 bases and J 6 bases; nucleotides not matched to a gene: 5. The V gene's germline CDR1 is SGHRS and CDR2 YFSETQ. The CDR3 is CASSLGQGPSNSPLHF. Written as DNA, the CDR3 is TGCGCCAGCAGCTTGGGACAGGGGCCCTCTAATTCACCCCTCCACTTT.

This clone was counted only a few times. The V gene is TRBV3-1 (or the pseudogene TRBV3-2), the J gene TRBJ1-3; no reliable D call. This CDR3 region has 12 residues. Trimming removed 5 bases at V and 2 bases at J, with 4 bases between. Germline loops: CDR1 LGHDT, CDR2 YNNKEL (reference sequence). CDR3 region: CASSGPGNTIYF. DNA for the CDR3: TGTGCCAGCAGCGGGCCTGGAAACACCATATATTTT.

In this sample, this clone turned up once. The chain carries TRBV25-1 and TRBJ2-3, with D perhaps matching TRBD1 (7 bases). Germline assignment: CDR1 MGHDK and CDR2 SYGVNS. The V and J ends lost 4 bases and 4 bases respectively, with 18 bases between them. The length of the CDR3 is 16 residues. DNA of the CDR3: TGTGCCAGCAGTGCCTTCTCAGGGGGGCAGGCAGATACGCAGTATTTT. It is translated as CASSAFSGGQADTQYF.

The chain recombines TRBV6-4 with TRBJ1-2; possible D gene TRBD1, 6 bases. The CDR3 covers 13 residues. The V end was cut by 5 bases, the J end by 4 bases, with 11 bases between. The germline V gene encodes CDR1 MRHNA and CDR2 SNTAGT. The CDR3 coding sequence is TGTGCCAGCAGTCAACAGGGTGGCTATGGCTACACCTTC. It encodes CASSQQGGYGYTF.

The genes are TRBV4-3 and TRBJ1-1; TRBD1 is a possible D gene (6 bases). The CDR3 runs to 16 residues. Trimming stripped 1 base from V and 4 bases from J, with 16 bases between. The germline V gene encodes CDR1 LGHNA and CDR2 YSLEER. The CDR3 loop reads CASSQAGGGLLTEAFF. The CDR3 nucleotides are TGCGCCAGCAGCCAAGCCGGGGGGGGCCTCCTCACTGAAGCTTTCTTT.